This T cell receptor beta chain stems from a study of human T cells and chemical hapten exposure (dated by TCRdb to the early 2020s). For the wider study: For sensitization, 2% DPC in acetone was applied to a roughly 2 cm by roughly 2 cm area of upper inner arm skin. Most of the patients in the cohort were female, and the cohort covered alopecia areata with under or over 50% scalp involvement, alopecia totalis and alopecia universalis. Roughly 30 alopecia patients gave blood for TCR sequencing at one to four time points (pre-sensitization, 2, 6 and 24 weeks). Blood samples were taken from patients before sensitization (week 0) and at 2, 6 and about 24 weeks after DPC sensitization. Peripheral blood TCR repertoire changes were tracked in vivo in alopecia patients during primary and secondary sensitization to the hapten diphenylcyclopropenone (DPC). Patch testing was done on the upper back using Finn chambers containing 0.01% DPC, and results were scored after 6 days according to International Contact Dermatitis Research Group standards. The libraries were sequenced as a pool, and the TCR yield per sample differed mostly because of small variations in library volumes within the pool. Throughout the study period of approximately 23 weeks, patients also received therapeutic DPC doses to the scalp every week. Study-level results and caveats: Expanded TCRs formed significantly more large CDR3 similarity clusters than pre-sensitization or healthy control sets, consistent with antigen-driven responses. No change with DPC sensitization was found in the number of TCRs above 1 in 1000 frequency, and no evidence of global repertoire structure alterations was found. After repeated subsampling, the strength of the expansion versus patch-test correlation and the threshold at which it became significant changed. The number of PT1 expanded TCRs positively correlated with patch test score, significant at thresholds 8, 16 and 32 but not 4. All patients had alopecia, a presumed autoimmune disease, so their immune response might differ from that of healthy individuals.

The CDR3, cysteine through phenylalanine, is 16 amino acids long. The CDR3 DNA has 48 bases and is translated from base 1. At the junction V is shortened by 5 bases and J by 6 bases, with 19 bases in between. CDR1 and CDR2 (LNHNV, YYDKDF) derive from the germline V gene (reference sequence). The library relied on RACE. TCRdb names NextSeq 500 as the instrument used. During library preparation, unique molecular identifiers were attached to individual cDNA molecules so that TCRs could be counted in a quantitative, reproducible way. Each blood RNA sample was used to sequence both TCR alpha and TCR beta chains. In the original analysis: Samples had a median of roughly 100,000 TCRs, with a range from roughly 20,000 to 690,600. The Decombinator software suite was used to annotate the V, J and CDR3 of the TCR reads. For PS versus PT1 abundance plots, all samples were subsampled to the same number of TCRs (28,000). TCRs were defined as expanded if absent before sensitization and observed at least eight times at the 2-week time point. TCRdb trimmed the raw reads at Q25, called clones with MiXCR and kept productive beta chains. Each CDR3 protein appears once, grouped with its most common genes and DNA. These V and J calls rely on TCRdb rather than the paper's analysis. This sample gives around 380,000 distinct CDR3 sequences in total; roughly 4.8% of them show up just once. 2% to 2.5% of the sample rests with the top ten.

The intended sense of this specimen's time point label: patch test 1, 2 weeks after DPC sensitization. This sample's treatment or condition label indicates: therapeutic diphenylcyclopropenone sensitization with weekly scalp DPC. At every patch-test visit, the blood draw took place before the patch test was put on. Patients were eligible if aged 18 to 70, diagnosed with alopecia and judged suitable for DPC therapy, and pregnant patients were excluded. Total RNA was extracted from unfractionated whole blood that had been collected in Tempus Blood RNA tubes. This clonotype showed up many times. The antigen it binds to is not known. No qualities accompany the bases; no much larger clone lies one base away.

The TCR sequence derives from a woman aged 50 to 60 with alopecia areata. Some clones in this sample may be carry-over from other donors' samples. The sequenced sample was whole blood, obtained in connection with sensitization to the hapten diphenylcyclopropenone (DPC). The sequence is built from TRBV15 and TRBJ2-2, with TRBD2 perhaps the D gene, on 5 matching bases. Here is the DNA: TGTGCCACCAGCGGGAGAGGACTTAAAAGACCCGGGGAGCTGTTTTTT. Its protein reads: CATSGRGLKRPGELFF.